This paragraph covers one T cell receptor (beta chain) sequence. Its cognate antigen is unknown. CD45RO-negative, CCR7-positively selected cells formed the naive CD8 fraction, excluding terminally differentiated effector memory CD45RA+ cells. The entry originates in a study of shared clonotypes between healthy human individuals. Overall study results and limits: Clonotypes which were not shared had lower generation probabilities than clonotypes that all four donors shared.

Germline CDR1 is MDHEN and CDR2 is SYDVKM. This CDR3 is 14 amino acids long. Between the trimmed V and J ends, which lost 6 bases and 1 base, there was a span of 13 bases. At deep level, the assay was performed. Replicate PCRs for sorted subsets used around 200 ng DNA; this equaled some 30,000 T cell genomes. Generated by immunoSEQ multiplex PCR, the TCRdb table keeps only in-frame clones and is missing some. The sample records about 870,000 clones, nearly 95% being singletons. Sequenced sample: naive CD8+ T cells sorted from blood. The chain joins TRBV28 to TRBJ2-7; D is unresolved. The TCR comes from a man aged 25-45 years in good health. CDR3 nucleotide sequence: TGTGCCAGCAGCCCTGTTGAGGATTCCTACGAGCAGTACTTC. Amino acids: CASSPVEDSYEQYF.